The 3 T cell receptor beta chains in this list originate from one sample, sequenced in a study of tumor-infiltrating lymphocytes in primary liver carcinoma. A constant-region primer primed TCR beta cDNA synthesis from 500 to 550 ng of total RNA. Slightly modified ARM-PCR, run as three nested multiplex PCR rounds, produced the TCR beta libraries. Both of the initial two PCR rounds ran for about 9 cycles and employed TRBV1-TRBV30 forward primers alongside a C-beta reverse primer. TCRdb fed the multiplex PCR reads into MiXCR, producing one record per CDR3 protein. The repertoire includes 150,000 to 200,000 distinct CDR3 sequences, about 61% of them detected once, and around 7.1% sits in the top ten. The researchers obtained blood RNA from unsorted whole blood and also extracted germline DNA. The specimen was peripheral blood. These receptors were taken from a woman aged 60-75 years with primary liver carcinoma and hepatitis B virus infection.

The chain has TRBV12-3 or TRBV12-4 and TRBJ1-2; no reliable D call. Trimming removed 9 bases from V and 7 bases from J, with 15 bases in between. The CDR3 consists of 12 residues. In nucleotides, the CDR3 is TGTGCCAGTAGCCCTAATCCCTGTGGCTACACCTTC. Its protein product is CASSPNPCGYTF.

As to this clonotype: At one of its ends the junction is not consistent with the germline gene, which may arise from a read error. V and J are TRBV11-2 and TRBJ2-7, with 8 nucleotides matching TRBD1. Germline V gene data show CDR1 as SGHAT and CDR2 as FQNNGV. The CDR3 sequence is 13 residues long. As DNA, the CDR3 is TGCGTCAGCAGTAGAGACAGGGGCCGCGAGCGGTACTTC. Translation: CVSSRDRGRERYF.

Details on this clonotype: At one end, the junction sequence differs from germline, possibly due to a read error. CDR3 DNA sequence: TGCGCTAGCAGCTTGGCCGCGGGTCTGGACGAGCAGTACTTC. It is translated as CASSLAAGLDEQYF. The chain links TRBV5-1 to TRBJ2-7, with a tentative D call TRBD2 (5 bases). From germline, CDR1 is SGHRS and CDR2 YFSETQ. This CDR3 comprises 14 residues.